The 10 T cell receptor beta chains presented below share a single source sample, sequenced in a study of neurological immune-mediated disorders (dated by TCRdb to between 2018 and 2020). The library was built by means of 5' RACE. TCRdb shows the sequencer as Illumina HiSeq 2500. The public reads were reprocessed in TCRdb via fastp at Q25 and MiXCR, keeping in-frame beta chains. Each CDR3 protein appears once, grouped with its most common genes and DNA. The sample includes tens of thousands of distinct CDR3 sequences, with 24% observed a single time. The ten most abundant clones make up 3.5% to 5.5% of the sample. The meaning of the sample's time point label: technical triplicate 2. Sample: PBMCs. All receptors come from a man between 60 and 75 years old with HTLV-1-associated myelopathy (HAM/TSP).

The chain carries TRBV11-2 and TRBJ2-3; TRBD2 matches at 10 bases. CDR1 is SGHAT, CDR2 FQNNGV, per germline. This CDR3 has 19 amino acids. V was clipped by 0 bases and J by 6 bases; unmatched bases: 15. This chain's CDR3 is CASSLDGASGSRRLDTQYF. DNA for the CDR3: TGTGCCAGCAGCTTAGATGGCGCTAGCGGGAGTCGGAGATTGGATACGCAGTATTTT.

This clonotype showed up many times. This chain connects TRBV12-3 or TRBV12-4 to TRBJ2-5, with D possibly TRBD2 on 5 matching bases. V was trimmed by 5 bases and J by 5 bases, leaving 6 bases between them. The CDR3 is made up of 11 amino acids. CDR3 protein: CASSRGETQYF. The DNA for the CDR3 is TGTGCCAGCAGTCGAGGGGAGACCCAGTACTTC.

This clonotype has ten or more counts. The CDR3 reads CASSFDRSSYEQYF. In DNA form, the CDR3 reads TGTGCCAGCAGTTTCGACAGGAGCTCCTACGAGCAGTACTTC. The chain is built from TRBV6-5 and TRBJ2-7; tentatively, D is TRBD1 (6 bases). With 4 bases removed from V and 0 bases from J, the gap between germline ends came to 10 bases. The germline V gene has CDR1 MNHEY and CDR2 SVGAGI. The CDR3 extends over 14 amino acids.

The gene calls are TRBV20-1 and TRBJ2-2; 8 positions match TRBD2. Germline CDR1 reads DFQATT; CDR2 reads SNEGSKA (reference sequence). V dropped 1 base and J dropped 6; count of bases not matched to a gene: 13. The CDR3 totals 17 residues. Written as DNA, the CDR3 is TGCAGTGCTAGAGCCCAATCGGCGGGAGGCTTATCCGGGGAGCTGTTTTTT. Protein sequence: CSARAQSAGGLSGELFF.

This clonotype has at least ten counts. The DNA of the CDR3 is TGCGCCAGCAGCCCGCGCACAGGGGGATACGAGCAGTACTTC. It yields the protein CASSPRTGGYEQYF. This chain links TRBV4-1 with TRBJ2-7; 8 bases match TRBD1. With V trimmed by 4 bases and J by 4 bases, 6 bases remained unmatched. CDR3 length: 14 residues. Germline V gene data show CDR1 as MGHRA and CDR2 as YSYEKL.

This clonotype was counted many times. The chain has TRBV6-6 and TRBJ2-1, with 9 bases aligning to TRBD2. The CDR3 runs to 16 residues. V shed 2 bases and J 12 bases; nucleotides not matched to a gene: 14. The germline V gene has CDR1 MNHNY and CDR2 SVGAGI (reference sequence). CDR3 in DNA: TGTGCCAGCAGTTACGAGCGGGGGGCTAGGGGTTTGTTGCAGTTCTTC. Translating gives CASSYERGARGLLQFF.

In this sample, this clonotype turned up many times. V gene TRBV7-8 combines with J gene TRBJ1-1; weak D call: TRBD1 (5 bases). The CDR3 contains 15 residues. The V gene lost 8 bases and the J gene lost 3 bases, with 19 bases spanning the gap. CDR1 and CDR2 from the germline V gene are SGHVS and FQNEAQ. In DNA form, the CDR3 reads TGTGCCAGCCGCTCGATTGAGGGGTGGGACACTGAAGCTTTCTTT. This encodes CASRSIEGWDTEAFF.

The rearrangement links TRBV28 to TRBJ2-1; 8 nucleotides match TRBD2. In germline, CDR1 is MDHEN, CDR2 SYDVKM. The J segment lost 3 bases and the V segment lost 4 bases, leaving 5 bases of the junction unmatched. The CDR3 runs to 15 residues. The CDR3 DNA reads TGTGCCAGCAGTTCACTAGCGGCAATCTACAATGAGCAGTTCTTC. Residues: CASSSLAAIYNEQFF.

J is TRBJ2-3 and V is TRBV28, with D maybe TRBD1 (6 bases). The V gene's germline CDR1 is MDHEN and CDR2 SYDVKM. The CDR3 runs to 15 residues. Trimming took 9 bases from V and 4 from J, leaving 20 bases between them. CDR3 nucleotide sequence: TGTGCCAGTAGCCGAACAGGGCATCCCTCAGATACGCAGTATTTT. Residues: CASSRTGHPSDTQYF.

The chain couples TRBV14 to TRBJ2-5, with D tentatively TRBD2 (6 bases). Per germline, CDR1 SGHDN and CDR2 FVKESK. The CDR3 has 16 amino acids. With 1 base removed from V and 3 bases from J, the gap between germline ends came to 15 bases. The CDR3 is CASSQVGSTLEETQYF. The CDR3 DNA follows: TGTGCCAGCAGCCAAGTCGGGAGTACTTTAGAAGAGACCCAGTACTTC.